The clone carrying this T cell receptor (beta chain) was seen repeatedly, ten times or more. Germline loops: CDR1 MNHEY, CDR2 SVGEGT. The ends were cut back, 6 bases at V and 3 bases at J, with 5 bases in the middle. The CDR3 is 11 amino acids. MiXCR, applied by TCRdb to the 5' RACE reads, yields one record per CDR3 protein. Among approximately 92,000 distinct CDR3 sequences listed, approximately 12% were seen once. This record belongs to a study of spatial heterogeneity in lung cancer. Time point specified: sample taken at primary tumor resection. Whole RNA, isolated from tumor, nontumor lung or frozen PBMC, was sequenced without prior sorting.

The V call is TRBV6-2 or TRBV6-3, the J call TRBJ1-1; no definite D call. Here the sequenced sample was PBMCs, taken at surgery. The sequence was obtained from a male donor with early-stage non-small cell lung cancer. The CDR3 nucleotides read TGTGCCAGCAGCCGGGACACTGAAGCTTTCTTT. Amino acids: CASSRDTEAFF.